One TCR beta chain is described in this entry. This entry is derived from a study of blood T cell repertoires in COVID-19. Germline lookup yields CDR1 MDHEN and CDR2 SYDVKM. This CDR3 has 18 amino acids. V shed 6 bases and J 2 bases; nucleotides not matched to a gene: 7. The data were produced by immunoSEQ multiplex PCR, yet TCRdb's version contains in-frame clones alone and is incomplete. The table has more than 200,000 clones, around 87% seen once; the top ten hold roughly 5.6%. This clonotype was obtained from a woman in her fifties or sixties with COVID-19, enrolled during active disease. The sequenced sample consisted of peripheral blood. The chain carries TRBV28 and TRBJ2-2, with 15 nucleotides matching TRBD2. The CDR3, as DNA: TGTGCCAGCAGCTGGGGACTAGCGGGGGGCTCTAACACCGGGGAGCTGTTTTTT. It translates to CASSWGLAGGSNTGELFF.